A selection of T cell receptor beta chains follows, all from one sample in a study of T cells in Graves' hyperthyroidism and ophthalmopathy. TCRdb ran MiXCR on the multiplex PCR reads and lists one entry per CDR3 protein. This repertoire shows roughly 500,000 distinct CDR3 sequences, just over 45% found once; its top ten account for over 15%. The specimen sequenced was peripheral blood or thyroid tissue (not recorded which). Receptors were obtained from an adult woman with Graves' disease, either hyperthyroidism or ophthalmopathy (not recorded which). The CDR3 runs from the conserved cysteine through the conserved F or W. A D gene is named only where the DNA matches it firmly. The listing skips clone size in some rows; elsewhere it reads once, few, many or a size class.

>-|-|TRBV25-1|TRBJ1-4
CASSIQGNEKLFF
TGTGCCAGCAGTATACAGGGTAATGAAAAACTGTTTTTT
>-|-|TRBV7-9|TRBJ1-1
CASSQADGTNTEAFF
TGTGCCAGCAGCCAAGCCGACGGGACGAACACTGAAGCTTTCTTT
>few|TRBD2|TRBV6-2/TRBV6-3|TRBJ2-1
CASRISGRVNEQFF
TGTGCCAGCAGGATTAGCGGGAGGGTGAATGAGCAGTTCTTC
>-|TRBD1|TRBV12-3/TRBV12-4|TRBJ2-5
CASSFERDRQETQYF
TGTGCCAGCAGTTTCGAAAGGGACAGACAAGAGACCCAGTACTTC
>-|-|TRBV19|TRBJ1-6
CASSPDASSYNSPLHF
TGTGCCAGTAGTCCGGACGCGAGCTCCTATAATTCACCCCTCCACTTT
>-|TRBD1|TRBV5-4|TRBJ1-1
CASSPGQGVSEAFF
TGTGCCAGCAGCCCGGGACAGGGAGTCTCTGAAGCTTTCTTT
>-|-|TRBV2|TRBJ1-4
CASSGSRNEKLFF
TGTGCCAGCAGTGGCTCAAGGAATGAAAAACTGTTTTTT
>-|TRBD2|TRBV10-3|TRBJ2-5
CASSPRLAEAKETQYF
TGTGCCAGCAGTCCCCGACTAGCGGAGGCGAAAGAGACCCAGTACTTC
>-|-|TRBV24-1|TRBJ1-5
CAASDLGGGNQPQHF
TGTGCCGCCAGTGATCTGGGGGGGGGGAATCAGCCCCAGCATTTT
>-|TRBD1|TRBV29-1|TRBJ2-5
CSVKPGDRSQETQYF
TGCAGCGTTAAGCCTGGGGACAGGTCGCAAGAGACCCAGTACTTC
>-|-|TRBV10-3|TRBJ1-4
CASGGVTNEKLFF
TGTGCTAGCGGGGGGGTAACTAATGAAAAACTGTTTTTT
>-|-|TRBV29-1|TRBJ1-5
CSVSRGNQPQHF
TGCAGCGTGTCTAGAGGCAATCAGCCCCAGCATTTT
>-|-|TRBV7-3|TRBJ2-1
CASSLWEGSSYNEQFF
TGTGCCAGCAGCTTATGGGAAGGGAGCTCCTACAATGAGCAGTTCTTC
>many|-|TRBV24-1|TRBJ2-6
CATSDSRSSGANVLTF
TGTGCCACCAGTGATTCGCGGTCCTCTGGGGCCAACGTCCTGACTTTC
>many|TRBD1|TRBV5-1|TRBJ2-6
CASSLVRGQGSSGANVLTF
TGCGCCAGCAGCTTGGTACGGGGACAGGGGAGCTCTGGGGCCAACGTCCTGACTTTC
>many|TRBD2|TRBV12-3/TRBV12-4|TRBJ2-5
CASSRGDGRTQYF
TGTGCCAGCTCGCGGGGGGACGGGAGGACCCAGTACTTC
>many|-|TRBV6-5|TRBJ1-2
CASSYSTGNGYTF
TGTGCCAGCAGTTACTCTACAGGGAATGGCTACACCTTC
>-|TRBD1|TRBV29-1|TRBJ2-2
CSALRDRDTGELFF
TGCAGCGCACTCCGGGACAGGGACACCGGGGAGCTGTTTTTT
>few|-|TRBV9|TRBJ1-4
CASRGFEAFF
TGTGCCAGCAGGGGATTTGAGGCTTTTTTT
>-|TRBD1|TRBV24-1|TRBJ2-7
CATSDSDRGEQYF
TGTGCCACCAGTGACTCCGACAGGGGGGAGCAGTACTTC
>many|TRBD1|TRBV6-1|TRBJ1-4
CASSTPRQGEKLFF
TGTGCCAGCAGTACGCCCAGACAGGGTGAAAAACTGTTTTTT
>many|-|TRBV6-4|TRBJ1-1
CASSEVSGTEAFF
TGTGCCAGCAGTGAGGTATCGGGAACTGAAGCTTTCTTT
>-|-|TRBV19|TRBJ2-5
CASTPGAVQETQYF
TGTGCCAGTACACCCGGGGCGGTACAAGAGACCCAGTACTTC
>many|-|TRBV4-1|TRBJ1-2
CASSQDLVGINYGYTF
TGCGCCAGCAGCCAAGATCTTGTAGGGATTAACTATGGCTACACCTTC
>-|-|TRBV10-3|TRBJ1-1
CAMRSGLDTEAFF
TGTGCCATGCGGTCGGGACTTGACACTGAAGCTTTCTTT
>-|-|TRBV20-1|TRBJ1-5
CSARDRRGETQHF
TGCAGTGCTAGAGATCGACGCGGAGAGACCCAGCATTTT
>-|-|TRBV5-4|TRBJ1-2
CASSRAGGGYTF
TGTGCCAGCAGCCGGGCTGGGGGCGGCTACACCTTC
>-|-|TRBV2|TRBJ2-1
CASSARQVWRGNEQFF
TGTGCCAGCAGTGCCCGACAGGTCTGGAGGGGCAATGAGCAGTTCTTC
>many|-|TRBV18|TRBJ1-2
CASSPGNSGYTF
TGTGCCAGCTCACCAGGGAATTCCGGCTACACCTTC
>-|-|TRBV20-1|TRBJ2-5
CSANDGQYF
TGCAGTGCCAACGACGGACAGTACTTC
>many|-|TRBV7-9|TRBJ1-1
CASSSNTEAFF
TGTGCCAGCAGCTCGAACACTGAAGCTTTCTTT
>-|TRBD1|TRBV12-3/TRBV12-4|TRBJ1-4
CASSHGTGGGEKLFF
TGTGCCAGCAGCCACGGGACAGGGGGCGGCGAAAAACTGTTTTTT
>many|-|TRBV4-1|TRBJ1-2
CASSPWWGYGYTF
TGCGCCAGCAGCCCATGGTGGGGGTATGGCTACACCTTC
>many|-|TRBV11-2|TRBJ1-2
CASSAAGGYGYTF
TGTGCCAGCAGCGCCGCGGGGGGTTATGGCTACACCTTC
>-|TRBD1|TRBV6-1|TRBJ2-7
CASRLGQGTEQYF
TGTGCCAGCAGACTCGGACAGGGGACCGAGCAGTACTTC
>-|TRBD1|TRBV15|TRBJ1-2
CATSRDSGQGPGYGYTF
TGTGCCACCAGCAGAGATAGCGGACAGGGCCCTGGCTATGGCTACACCTTC
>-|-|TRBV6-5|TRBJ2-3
CASSSWRPPDTQYF
TGTGCCAGCAGTTCCTGGCGCCCCCCGGATACGCAGTATTTT
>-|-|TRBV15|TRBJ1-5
CATSLTHSNQPQHF
TGTGCCACCAGTCTAACGCATAGCAATCAGCCCCAGCATTTT
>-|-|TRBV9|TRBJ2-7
CASSASLSSYEQYF
TGTGCCAGCAGCGCAAGTTTAAGTTCCTACGAGCAGTACTTC
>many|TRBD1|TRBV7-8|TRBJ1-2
CASSFLTGLGGYTF
TGTGCCAGCAGCTTTTTGACAGGGCTCGGTGGCTACACCTTC
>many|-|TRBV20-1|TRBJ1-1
CSAYPGVMNTEAFF
TGCAGTGCCTATCCAGGGGTTATGAACACTGAAGCTTTCTTT
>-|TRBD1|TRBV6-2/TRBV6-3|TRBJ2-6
CASSSTGEGNTEAF
TGTGCCAGCAGTTCGACAGGGGAAGGGAACACTGAAGCTTTC